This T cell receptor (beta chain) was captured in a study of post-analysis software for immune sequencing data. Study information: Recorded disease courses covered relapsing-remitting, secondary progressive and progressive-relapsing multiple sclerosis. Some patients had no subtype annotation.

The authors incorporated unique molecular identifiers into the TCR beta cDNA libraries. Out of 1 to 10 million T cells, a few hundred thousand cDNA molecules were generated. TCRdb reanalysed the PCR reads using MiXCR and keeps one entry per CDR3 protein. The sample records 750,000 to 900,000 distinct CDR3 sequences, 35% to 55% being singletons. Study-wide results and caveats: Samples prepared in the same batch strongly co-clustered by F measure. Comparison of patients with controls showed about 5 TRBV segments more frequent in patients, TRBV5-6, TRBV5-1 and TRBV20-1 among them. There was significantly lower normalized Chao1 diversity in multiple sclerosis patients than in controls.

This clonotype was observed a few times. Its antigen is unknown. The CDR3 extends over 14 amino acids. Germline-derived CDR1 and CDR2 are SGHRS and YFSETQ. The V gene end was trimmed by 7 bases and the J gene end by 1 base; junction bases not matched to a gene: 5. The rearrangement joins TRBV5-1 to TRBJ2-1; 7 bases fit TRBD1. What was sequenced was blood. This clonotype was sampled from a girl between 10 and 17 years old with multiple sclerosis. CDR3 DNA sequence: TGCGCCAGCGCAGAGGGGGCGTCCTACAATGAGCAGTTCTTC. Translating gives CASAEGASYNEQFF.